This is a list of T cell receptor beta chains from one sample in a study of neoadjuvant anti-PD-1 for oral cavity cancer. Generated by immunoSEQ multiplex PCR, the TCRdb table keeps only in-frame clones and is missing some. The sample consists of 14,000 or so clones, 70% to 75% of them appearing once. This material consisted of PBMCs, taken after nivolumab (anti-PD-1) treatment. The receptors shown here come from a person between 35 and 79 years old with oral cavity squamous cell carcinoma. Both conserved end residues are part of each CDR3. A D gene is named only where the DNA matches it firmly. Clone size is given for some rows only: seen once, a few or many times, or a class if the clone is expanded.

TRBD1,TRBJ2-4,TRBV6-1,NA,CASSGQGLSSGNIQYF,TGTGCCAGCAGTGGACAGGGTCTAAGTTCTGGGAACATTCAGTACTTC
TRBD2,TRBJ2-1,TRBV19,NA,CASSMGGSSYNEQFF,TGTGCCAGTAGTATGGGCGGGAGCTCCTACAATGAGCAGTTCTTC
TRBD1,TRBJ2-3,TRBV6-4,NA,CASSDSTGTGTDTQYF,TGTGCCAGCAGTGACTCGACAGGGACGGGCACAGATACGCAGTATTTT
NA,TRBJ2-3,TRBV10-1,NA,CASSAGRSTDTQYF,TGCGCCAGCAGTGCAGGGAGGAGCACAGATACGCAGTATTTT
TRBD2,TRBJ2-2,TRBV27,NA,CASRMGLAGPGELFF,TGTGCCAGCAGGATGGGACTAGCGGGACCCGGGGAGCTGTTTTTT
NA,TRBJ1-2,TRBV5-1,NA,CASSLRQEGNYGYTF,TGCGCCAGCAGCTTACGACAGGAGGGAAATTATGGCTACACCTTC
TRBD1,TRBJ2-5,TRBV29-1,NA,CSVPPTGAVETQYF,TGCAGCGTTCCACCCACAGGGGCGGTAGAGACCCAGTACTTC
NA,TRBJ1-1,TRBV6-5,NA,CASSLGVGGDTEAFF,TGTGCCAGCAGCCTCGGGGTCGGCGGGGACACTGAAGCTTTCTTT
TRBD2,TRBJ2-1,TRBV6-4,NA,CASSEREGYNEQFF,TGTGCCAGCAGTGAGCGGGAGGGCTACAATGAGCAGTTCTTC
TRBD1,TRBJ2-6,TRBV5-1,NA,CASSFTGTGESGANVLTF,TGCGCCAGCAGCTTCACCGGGACAGGGGAGTCTGGGGCCAACGTCCTGACTTTC
NA,TRBJ2-5,TRBV18,NA,CASSPRRGHETQYF,TGTGCCAGCTCACCCAGGCGGGGGCACGAGACCCAGTACTTC
TRBD2,TRBJ2-7,TRBV6-1,NA,CASRPVTSGTYEQYF,TGTGCCAGCAGGCCGGTGACTAGCGGGACCTACGAGCAGTACTTC
NA,TRBJ1-1,TRBV10-2,NA,CASSANSRNTEAFF,TGCGCCAGCAGTGCGAACTCTCGGAACACTGAAGCTTTCTTT
NA,TRBJ2-6,TRBV19,NA,CASKENSGANVLTF,TGTGCCAGTAAGGAAAACTCTGGGGCCAACGTCCTGACTTTC
TRBD2,TRBJ2-5,TRBV15,once,CATSRASGSRVETQYF,TGTGCCACCAGCAGGGCTAGCGGGAGCCGGGTGGAGACCCAGTACTTC
TRBD2,TRBJ2-1,TRBV7-3,NA,CASSFLAGEQFF,TGTGCCAGCAGCTTTCTAGCGGGGGAGCAGTTCTTC
NA,TRBJ1-1,TRBV28,once,CASSLLDRGSEAFF,TGTGCCAGCAGTTTACTGGACAGAGGATCTGAAGCTTTCTTT
NA,TRBJ2-1,TRBV7-8,NA,CASSLDGASYNEQFF,TGTGCCAGCAGCTTAGACGGGGCATCCTACAATGAGCAGTTCTTC
TRBD1,TRBJ1-1,TRBV5-6,few,CASSFVGQATEAFF,TGTGCCAGCAGCTTTGTAGGACAGGCAACTGAAGCTTTCTTT
TRBD1,TRBJ2-3,TRBV9,NA,CASSVDPGQGGGRDTQYF,TGTGCCAGCAGCGTCGATCCGGGACAGGGGGGAGGTCGGGATACGCAGTATTTT
NA,TRBJ2-1,TRBV28,few,CASSGGPNYNEQFF,TGTGCCAGCAGCGGGGGACCGAACTACAATGAGCAGTTCTTC
NA,TRBJ2-2,TRBV19,NA,CASSMLGEPGELFF,TGTGCCAGTAGTATGCTCGGGGAACCCGGGGAGCTGTTTTTT
NA,TRBJ1-4,TRBV6-5,NA,CASSYTSGGKLFF,TGTGCCAGCAGTTACACCTCCGGAGGAAAACTGTTTTTT
NA,TRBJ2-1,TRBV30,NA,CAWIGRDHYNEQFF,TGTGCCTGGATTGGGCGGGACCACTACAATGAGCAGTTCTTC
NA,TRBJ2-7,TRBV9,NA,CASSPSPWEYEQYF,TGTGCCAGCAGCCCCTCCCCATGGGAATACGAGCAGTACTTC
NA,TRBJ2-1,TRBV9,NA,CASSARGFSESSYNEQFF,TGTGCCAGCAGCGCCCGAGGGTTTAGCGAGAGCTCCTACAATGAGCAGTTCTTC
NA,TRBJ1-5,TRBV6-5,NA,CASSYGPSNQPQHF,TGTGCCAGCAGTTACGGGCCTAGCAATCAGCCCCAGCATTTT
NA,TRBJ2-2,TRBV7-3,once,CASSPQGVSFANTGELFF,TGTGCCAGCAGCCCCCAAGGAGTTTCGTTCGCGAACACCGGGGAGCTGTTTTTT
TRBD1,TRBJ1-4,TRBV9,NA,CASSAAGTGLEKLFF,TGTGCCAGCAGCGCCGCCGGGACAGGGCTCGAAAAACTGTTTTTT
NA,TRBJ2-7,TRBV6-5,few,CASSPPTAGSYEQYF,TGTGCCAGCAGCCCCCCAACGGCCGGCTCCTACGAGCAGTACTTC
NA,TRBJ1-1,TRBV5-1,NA,CASSPLVSGTEAFF,TGCGCCAGCAGCCCCCTCGTCTCAGGCACTGAAGCTTTCTTT
TRBD2,TRBJ2-1,TRBV25-1,NA,CASSDLAGVPGGANEQFF,TGTGCCAGCAGTGACCTCGCGGGGGTGCCAGGAGGGGCCAATGAGCAGTTCTTC
NA,TRBJ1-2,TRBV2,few,CASSVGTYGYTF,TGTGCCAGCAGTGTCGGGACCTATGGCTACACCTTC
NA,TRBJ2-7,TRBV7-9,few,CASSLRPQGGEQYF,TGTGCCAGCAGCTTAAGGCCCCAGGGCGGGGAGCAGTACTTC
NA,TRBJ1-2,TRBV30,NA,CAWSVGRFYGYTF,TGTGCCTGGAGTGTCGGCCGGTTCTATGGCTACACCTTC
TRBD1,TRBJ1-1,TRBV6-1,NA,CASRRTGYEAFF,TGTGCCAGCAGAAGGACAGGATATGAAGCTTTCTTT
NA,TRBJ2-1,TRBV9,once,CASSVLPGDGHEQFF,TGTGCCAGCAGCGTCCTCCCGGGAGACGGCCATGAGCAGTTCTTC